The T cell receptor (beta chain) under discussion was sequenced for a study of cytomegalovirus exposure and HLA in healthy donors. CDR3 length: 15 residues. The ends were cut back, 4 bases at V and 3 bases at J, with 15 bases in the middle. Primers included in the PCR were 60 Vbeta and 13 Jbeta primers. The table came from immunoSEQ multiplex PCR; TCRdb's copy has only in-frame clones and leaves some out. The sample comprises under 250,000 clones, around 83% of which are singletons, and 0.2% to 0.25% rests with the top ten. The receptor's source is a girl aged 2-15 years in good health and CMV-seronegative. The chain recombines TRBV23-1 with TRBJ1-2; the D gene is possibly TRBD1 (5 bases). TRBV23-1 is identified as an open reading frame with a role that is uncertain. Sequenced: PBMCs. Here the CDR3 reads CASSPLWGEYYGYTF. CDR3 bases: TGCGCCAGCAGTCCACTCTGGGGGGAGTACTATGGCTACACCTTC.